These T cell receptor beta chains were read from a single sample in a study of blood T cell repertoires in COVID-19. This table comes from immunoSEQ multiplex PCR, and its TCRdb copy is limited to in-frame clones, with some not included. The sample shows about 480,000 clones, 80% to 90% of them seen only once. The material sequenced was PBMCs or T cells enriched from blood (not recorded which). All receptors derive from a woman aged 55-70 years who had recovered from COVID-19. CDR3s include the opening cysteine and the closing phenylalanine or tryptophan. The D gene is left open where the match is weak.

d_call v_call cdr3_aa
TRBD2 TRBV11-3 CASSLGASGGSTDTQYF
- TRBV7-2 CASSLGGSKPQHF
- TRBV12-5 CASGAQGTGELFF
- TRBV2 CASSPQVEQFF
- TRBV12-3/TRBV12-4 CASRFSLNEQFF
TRBD1 TRBV5-1 CASSQGQGYGYTF
- TRBV11-3 CASSPSGTSYGYTF
TRBD1 TRBV6-4 CASSYRGCNYGYTF
TRBD1 TRBV5-8 CASRPRTGRGYTF
TRBD1 TRBV13 CASSSRDRGYEQYF
- TRBV2 CASNPETGHGYTF
- TRBV29-1 CSVYEDSDQPQHF
TRBD1 TRBV6-5 CASSGTGTGIYEQYF
- TRBV5-8 CASSTRRQRLNYGYTF
- TRBV4-1 CASSQRADSPRETQYF
TRBD2 TRBV19 CASRPGLGPFANTGELFF
- TRBV27 CASRGQRGTDTQYF
TRBD1 TRBV27 CASSQGTGEYGYTF
TRBD1 TRBV11-2 CASSLRDSSSYEQYF
TRBD1 TRBV18 CASSMTGSGTEAFF
- TRBV24-1 CATRDFYGYTF
- TRBV18 CASSPPSNTMRYTF
TRBD1 TRBV19 CATQTGLNTGELFF
- TRBV28 CASSLYPRAFF
- TRBV6-5 CASTTRRELGQPQHF
TRBD2 TRBV30 CAWSVLGGAGGQNEQFF
TRBD2 TRBV9 CASSVERAGGLPDTQYF
TRBD2 TRBV11-3 CASRSGGPNNEQFF
- TRBV19 CASSMVARNQPQHF
- TRBV2 CASTGEVNTEAFF
- TRBV7-2 CASSPQGGRSPLHF
TRBD2 TRBV24-1 CATSDSRGGTDTQYF
TRBD2 TRBV24-1 CATSDHTSGGPIF